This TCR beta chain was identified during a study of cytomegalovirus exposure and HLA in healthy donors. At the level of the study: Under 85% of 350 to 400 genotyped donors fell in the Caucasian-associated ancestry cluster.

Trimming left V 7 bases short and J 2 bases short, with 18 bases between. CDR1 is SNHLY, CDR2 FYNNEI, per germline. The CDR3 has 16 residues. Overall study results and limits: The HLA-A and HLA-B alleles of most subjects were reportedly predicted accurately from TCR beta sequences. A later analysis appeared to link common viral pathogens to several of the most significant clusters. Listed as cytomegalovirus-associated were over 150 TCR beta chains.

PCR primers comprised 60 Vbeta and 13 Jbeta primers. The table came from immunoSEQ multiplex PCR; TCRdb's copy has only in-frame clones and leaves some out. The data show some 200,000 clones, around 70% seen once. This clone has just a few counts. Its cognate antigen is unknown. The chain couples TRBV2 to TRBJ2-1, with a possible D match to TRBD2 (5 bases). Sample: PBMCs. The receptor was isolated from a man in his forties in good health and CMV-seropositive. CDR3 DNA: TGTGCCAGCATAGAGAGGGTTAGTTTGGCCTACAATGAGCAGTTCTTC. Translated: CASIERVSLAYNEQFF.